This is a list of T cell receptor beta chains from one sample in a study of blood T cell repertoires in COVID-19. Using immunoSEQ multiplex PCR, the repertoire was profiled, and TCRdb retains in-frame clones only, with some absent. Of 100,000 to 150,000 clones listed, approximately 87% are singletons. The sample was peripheral blood. The receptor set was obtained from a woman between 45 and 65 years old with acute or convalescent COVID-19. Both conserved end residues are part of each CDR3. Fields, in order: J gene, D gene, V gene, clone size, CDR3 DNA, CDR3 protein. A D gene is named only where the DNA matches it firmly. Clone sizes are given selectively: once, few, many, or a class where the clone is expanded.

TRBJ1-2,NA,TRBV30,NA,TGTGCCTGGAGTGATGGGCTCAACTATGGCTACACCTTC,CAWSDGLNYGYTF
TRBJ1-1,NA,TRBV25-1,NA,TGTGCCAGCCTCTCACCAGGGGCGACTGAAGCTTTCTTT,CASLSPGATEAFF
TRBJ1-2,NA,TRBV27,NA,TGTGCCAGCAGTTCTCTCAGGGGTACGGGGGGCTACACCTTC,CASSSLRGTGGYTF
TRBJ2-6,NA,TRBV24-1,NA,TGTGCCACCAGTGATACATTTGGGGCCAACGTCCTGACTTTC,CATSDTFGANVLTF
TRBJ2-7,TRBD2,TRBV5-4,NA,TGTGCCAGCAGCTTGGGGGCTAGCGGGATGGGGGCCCAATACGAGCAGTACTTC,CASSLGASGMGAQYEQYF
TRBJ1-1,NA,TRBV12-3/TRBV12-4,NA,TGTGCCAGCAGCACTAGCTACACTGAAGCTTTCTTT,CASSTSYTEAFF
TRBJ2-1,NA,TRBV2,NA,TGTGCCAGCAGTGCTGGGCAGTCCGTCTACAATGAGCAGTTCTTC,CASSAGQSVYNEQFF
TRBJ1-2,NA,TRBV5-6,NA,TGTGCCAGCAGCTTGGCACTAGGGGGGGCAGACTATGGCTACACCTTC,CASSLALGGADYGYTF
TRBJ2-7,NA,TRBV15,NA,TGTGCCACCAGCAGAGATGATGGGGCGAGGCTCTACGAGCAGTACTTC,CATSRDDGARLYEQYF
TRBJ1-6,NA,TRBV24-1,NA,TGTGCCACCAGTGATGTACCCGGGGAGCTTTGTTCACCCCTCCACTTT,CATSDVPGELCSPLHF
TRBJ1-1,NA,TRBV2,NA,TGTGCCAGCTTGGGGGAGGCGAACACTGAAGCTTTCTTT,CASLGEANTEAFF
TRBJ1-2,NA,TRBV7-8,NA,TGTGCCAGCAGCCCTAATAACTATGGCTACACCTTC,CASSPNNYGYTF
TRBJ2-2,NA,TRBV6-4,few,TGTGCCAGCAGAGAGTTCGCACTGTCAGGGGAGCTGTTTTTT,CASREFALSGELFF
TRBJ2-3,TRBD1,TRBV4-1,NA,TGCGCCAGCAGCCAAGACAGGGGGGATACGCAGTATTTT,CASSQDRGDTQYF
TRBJ2-5,NA,TRBV19,NA,TGTGCCAGTAGTCCAGGATTGGAAGTGCCCCAGTACTTC,CASSPGLEVPQYF
TRBJ1-1,NA,TRBV19,NA,TGTGCCAGTAGTATTTTTGGGGGACACGTAAACACTGAAGCTTTCTTT,CASSIFGGHVNTEAFF
TRBJ1-5,NA,TRBV9,NA,TGTGCCAGCAGCGTAGGTTCCTATAGCAATCAGCCCCAGCATTTT,CASSVGSYSNQPQHF
TRBJ1-2,TRBD1,TRBV5-5,NA,TGTGCCAGCAGCACCGACAGGGGCTCTGGCTACACCTTC,CASSTDRGSGYTF
TRBJ1-4,NA,TRBV3-1/TRBV3-2,NA,TGTGCCAGCAGCCAAAGGCTGACCCTCGGGAATGAAAAACTGTTTTTT,CASSQRLTLGNEKLFF
TRBJ2-3,TRBD2,TRBV11-2,NA,TGTGCCAGCAGCTTCGCTCTAGCGGGGCCCGGGGCAGATACGCAGTATTTT,CASSFALAGPGADTQYF
TRBJ2-4,NA,TRBV2,few,TGTGCCAGCAGTGGCCTAGCAGTGGTTAACATTCAGTACTTC,CASSGLAVVNIQYF
TRBJ1-1,NA,TRBV6-2/TRBV6-3,NA,TGTGCCAGCAGTTACGGGACTACTGAAGCTTTCTTT,CASSYGTTEAFF
TRBJ1-2,NA,TRBV7-8,few,TGTGCCAGCAGCTTAGATTTGGGCTCTGGCTACACCTTC,CASSLDLGSGYTF
TRBJ2-3,NA,TRBV30,NA,TGTGCCTGGAGTGGAGTAGATACGCAGTATTTT,CAWSGVDTQYF
TRBJ2-1,TRBD2,TRBV19,NA,TGTGCCAGTAGTATAGAAAGAGCGGGAGGTCCCAATGAGCAGTTCTTC,CASSIERAGGPNEQFF
TRBJ2-3,NA,TRBV20-1,NA,TGCAGTGCTAATCAAATCGATACGCAGTATTTT,CSANQIDTQYF
TRBJ2-1,NA,TRBV29-1,NA,TGCAGCGTCTCGGCTGTGGGTTTGAGCGATGAGCAGTTCTTC,CSVSAVGLSDEQFF
TRBJ2-7,TRBD1,TRBV7-2,NA,TGTGCCAGCAGCATATCCGGGACAGGGAGTTCCTACGAGCAGTACTTC,CASSISGTGSSYEQYF
TRBJ1-2,NA,TRBV27,NA,TGTGCCAGCAGTTTTTCAGGCAACTATGGCTACACCTTC,CASSFSGNYGYTF
TRBJ2-7,TRBD2,TRBV4-3,NA,TGCGCCAGCAGCCCGGGGCTAGCGGAATCCTACGAGCAGTACTTC,CASSPGLAESYEQYF
TRBJ1-2,NA,TRBV30,NA,TGTGCCTGGGCCAGACAGGACTATGGCTACACCTTC,CAWARQDYGYTF
TRBJ2-7,NA,TRBV15,NA,TGTGCCACCAGCAAGTTCCAAGGGGGTCGGCAGCAGTACTTC,CATSKFQGGRQQYF
TRBJ2-3,TRBD2,TRBV7-9,NA,TGTGCCAGCAGCTTAAGGCTAGCGGGAGGCCCAGATACGCAGTATTTT,CASSLRLAGGPDTQYF
TRBJ1-2,NA,TRBV24-1,NA,TGTGCCACCAGTGATGTGGACAGCTATGGCTACACCTTC,CATSDVDSYGYTF
TRBJ2-7,TRBD2,TRBV7-6,once,TGTGCCAGCAGTTTGGGACTAGTCAGCTCCTACGAGCAGTACTTC,CASSLGLVSSYEQYF
TRBJ2-2,NA,TRBV5-1,NA,TGCGCCAGCAGCTTAAGGACTGGAAACACCGGGGAGCTGTTTTTT,CASSLRTGNTGELFF
TRBJ2-2,NA,TRBV9,NA,TGTGCCAGCAGCGTAGCGGGGATGAACACCGGGGAGCTGTTTTTT,CASSVAGMNTGELFF
TRBJ2-7,TRBD2,TRBV7-6,once,TGTGCCAGCAGCCTAGGGAGGGCTGGGGGGCAGTACTTC,CASSLGRAGGQYF
TRBJ2-7,NA,TRBV7-9,NA,TGTGCCAGCAGCCCCCAGGGGAGCTCCTACGAGCAGTACTTC,CASSPQGSSYEQYF
TRBJ1-5,NA,TRBV5-6,NA,TGTGCCAGCAGCTTGTACGAAACGGAGCCCCAGCATTTT,CASSLYETEPQHF
TRBJ1-1,NA,TRBV30,few,TGTGCCTGGAGTGTAAGGGGGAACACTGAAGCTTTCTTT,CAWSVRGNTEAFF
TRBJ1-2,TRBD1,TRBV4-2,few,TGTGCCAGCAGCTTTAGGGGGCTTAACTATGGCTACACCTTC,CASSFRGLNYGYTF
TRBJ1-2,TRBD1,TRBV28,NA,TGTGCCAGCAGTCTCGGACAGGGTTATGGCTACACCTTC,CASSLGQGYGYTF
TRBJ1-1,NA,TRBV11-3,NA,TGTGCCAGCAGCTTAGGGAACCAGGGAACTGAAGCTTTCTTT,CASSLGNQGTEAFF
TRBJ1-4,NA,TRBV15,NA,TGTGCCACCAGCAGAGATGGGGAGGTTGCTGAAAAACTGTTTTTT,CATSRDGEVAEKLFF
TRBJ2-3,NA,TRBV6-5,NA,TGTGCCAGCAGTTACTCGGTCGGGTTAGCAGATACGCAGTATTTT,CASSYSVGLADTQYF
TRBJ2-7,NA,TRBV3-1/TRBV3-2,NA,TGTGCCAGCAGCCAGGACAGATACTACGAGCAGTACTTC,CASSQDRYYEQYF
TRBJ2-2,NA,TRBV11-3,NA,TGTGCCAGCAGCTTTTTGAGGGGGTCCGGGGAGCTGTTTTTT,CASSFLRGSGELFF
TRBJ1-3,NA,TRBV6-7,NA,TGTGCCAGCACCCACCTTGGGGGCCGTCGTGGAAACACCATATATTTT,CASTHLGGRRGNTIYF
TRBJ1-2,NA,TRBV3-1/TRBV3-2,NA,TGTGCCAGCAGCCAAGTTGGACAGCGCCAGACTTCCCGAAGGAATGGCTACACCTTC,CASSQVGQRQTSRRNGYTF
TRBJ2-3,NA,TRBV6-2/TRBV6-3,NA,TGTGCCAGCAGTTACAGACCGGGGGAAAGCACAGATACGCAGTATTTT,CASSYRPGESTDTQYF
TRBJ2-7,TRBD2,TRBV3-1/TRBV3-2,NA,TGTGCCAGCAGCCCCGGACTAGCGGTTTATTACGAGCAGTACTTC,CASSPGLAVYYEQYF
TRBJ1-4,NA,TRBV6-5,NA,TGTGCCAGCAGAACTGCGGGACGGGCGAATGAAAAACTGTTTTTT,CASRTAGRANEKLFF